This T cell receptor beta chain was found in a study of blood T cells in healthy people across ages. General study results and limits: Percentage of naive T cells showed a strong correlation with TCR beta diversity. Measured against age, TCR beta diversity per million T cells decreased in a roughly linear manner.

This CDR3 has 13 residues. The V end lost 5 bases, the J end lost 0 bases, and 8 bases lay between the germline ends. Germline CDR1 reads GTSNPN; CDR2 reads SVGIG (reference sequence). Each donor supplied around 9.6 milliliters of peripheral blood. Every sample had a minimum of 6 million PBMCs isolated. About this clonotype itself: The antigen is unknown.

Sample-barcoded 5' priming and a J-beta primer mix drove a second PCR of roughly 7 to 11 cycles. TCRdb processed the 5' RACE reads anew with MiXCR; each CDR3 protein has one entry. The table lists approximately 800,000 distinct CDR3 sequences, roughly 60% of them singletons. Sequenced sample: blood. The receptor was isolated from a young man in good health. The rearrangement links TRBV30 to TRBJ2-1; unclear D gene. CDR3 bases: TGTGCCTGGGCCCAGAGCTCCTACAATGAGCAGTTCTTC. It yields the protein CAWAQSSYNEQFF.